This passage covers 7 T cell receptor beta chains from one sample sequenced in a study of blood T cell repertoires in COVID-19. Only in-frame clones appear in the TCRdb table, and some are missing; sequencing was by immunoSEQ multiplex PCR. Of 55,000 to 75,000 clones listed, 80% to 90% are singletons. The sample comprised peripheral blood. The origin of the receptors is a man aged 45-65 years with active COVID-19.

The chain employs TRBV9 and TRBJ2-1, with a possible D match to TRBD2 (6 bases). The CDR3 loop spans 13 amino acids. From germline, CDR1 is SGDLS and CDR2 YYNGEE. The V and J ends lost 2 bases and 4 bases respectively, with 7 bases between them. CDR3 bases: TGTGCCAGCAGCGTCGGGACTTACAATGAGCAGTTCTTC. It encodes CASSVGTYNEQFF.

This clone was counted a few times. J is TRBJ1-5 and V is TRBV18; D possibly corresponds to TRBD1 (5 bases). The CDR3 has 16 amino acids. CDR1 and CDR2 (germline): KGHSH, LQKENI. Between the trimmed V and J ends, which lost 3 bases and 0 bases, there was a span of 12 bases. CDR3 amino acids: CASSPQGLYSNQPQHF. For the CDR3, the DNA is TGTGCCAGCTCACCCCAGGGCCTCTATAGCAATCAGCCCCAGCATTTT.

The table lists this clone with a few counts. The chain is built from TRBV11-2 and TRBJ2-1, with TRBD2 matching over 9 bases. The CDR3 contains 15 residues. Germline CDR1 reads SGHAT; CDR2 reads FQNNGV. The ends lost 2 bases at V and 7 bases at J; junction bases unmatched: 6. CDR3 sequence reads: CASSLLSGRRNEQFF. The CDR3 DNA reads TGTGCCAGCAGCTTACTCAGCGGGAGGCGTAATGAGCAGTTCTTC.

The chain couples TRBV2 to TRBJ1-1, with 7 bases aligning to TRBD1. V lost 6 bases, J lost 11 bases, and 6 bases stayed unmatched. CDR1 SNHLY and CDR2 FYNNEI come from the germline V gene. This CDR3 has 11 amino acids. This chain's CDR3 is CASSRGQMAFF. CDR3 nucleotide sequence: TGTGCCAGCAGCCGGGGACAGATGGCTTTCTTT.

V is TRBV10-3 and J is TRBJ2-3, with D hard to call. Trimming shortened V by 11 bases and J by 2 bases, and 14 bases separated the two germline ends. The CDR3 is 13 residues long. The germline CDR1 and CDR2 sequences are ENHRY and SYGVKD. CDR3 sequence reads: CASSPRDTDTQYF. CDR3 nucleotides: TGTGCCTCGTCTCCGCGAGACACAGATACGCAGTATTTT.

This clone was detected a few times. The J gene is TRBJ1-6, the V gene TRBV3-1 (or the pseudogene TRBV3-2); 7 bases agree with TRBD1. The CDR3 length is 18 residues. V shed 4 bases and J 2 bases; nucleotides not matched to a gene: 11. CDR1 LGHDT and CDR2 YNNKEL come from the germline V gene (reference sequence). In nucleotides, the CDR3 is TGTGCCAGCAGCCGTCGTCTTACAGGGGTTACCTATAATTCACCCCTCCACTTT. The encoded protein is CASSRRLTGVTYNSPLHF.

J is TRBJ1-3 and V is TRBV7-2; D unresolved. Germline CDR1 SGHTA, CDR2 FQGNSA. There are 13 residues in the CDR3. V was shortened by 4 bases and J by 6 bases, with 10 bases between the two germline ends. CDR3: CASSSPVLNTIYF. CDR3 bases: TGTGCCAGCAGCTCCCCCGTTCTAAACACCATATATTTT.